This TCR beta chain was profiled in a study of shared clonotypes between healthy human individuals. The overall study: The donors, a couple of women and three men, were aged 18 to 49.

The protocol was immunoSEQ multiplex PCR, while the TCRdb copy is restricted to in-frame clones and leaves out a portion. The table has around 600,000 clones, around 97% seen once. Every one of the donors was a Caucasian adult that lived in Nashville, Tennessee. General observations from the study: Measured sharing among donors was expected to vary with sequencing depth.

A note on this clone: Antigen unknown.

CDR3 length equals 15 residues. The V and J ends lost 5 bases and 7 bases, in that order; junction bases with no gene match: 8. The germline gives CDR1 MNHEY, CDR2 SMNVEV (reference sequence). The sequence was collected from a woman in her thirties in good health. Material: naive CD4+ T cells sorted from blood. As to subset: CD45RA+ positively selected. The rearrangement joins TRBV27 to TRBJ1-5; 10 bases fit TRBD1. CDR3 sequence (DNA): TGTGCCAGCAGTACGACAGGGGGCGCCGGGCAGCCCCAGCATTTT. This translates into CASSTTGGAGQPQHF.